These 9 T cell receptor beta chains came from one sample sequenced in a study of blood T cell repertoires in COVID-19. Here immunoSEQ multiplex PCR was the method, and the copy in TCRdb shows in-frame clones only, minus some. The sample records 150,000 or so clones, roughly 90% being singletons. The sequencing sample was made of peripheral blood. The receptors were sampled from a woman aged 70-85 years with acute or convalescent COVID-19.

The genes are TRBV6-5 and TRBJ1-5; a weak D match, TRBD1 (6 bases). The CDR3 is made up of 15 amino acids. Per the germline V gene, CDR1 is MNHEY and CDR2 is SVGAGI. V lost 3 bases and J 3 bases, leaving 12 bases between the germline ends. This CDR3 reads CASSYSRGLNQPQHF. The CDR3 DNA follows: TGTGCCAGCAGTTATTCCAGGGGTCTCAATCAGCCCCAGCATTTT.

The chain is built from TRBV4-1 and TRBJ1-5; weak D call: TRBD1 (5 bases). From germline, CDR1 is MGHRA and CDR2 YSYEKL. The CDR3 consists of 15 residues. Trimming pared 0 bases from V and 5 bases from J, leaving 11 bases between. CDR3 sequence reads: CASSQEVRGDQPQHF. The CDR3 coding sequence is TGCGCCAGCAGCCAAGAGGTGCGGGGGGATCAGCCCCAGCATTTT.

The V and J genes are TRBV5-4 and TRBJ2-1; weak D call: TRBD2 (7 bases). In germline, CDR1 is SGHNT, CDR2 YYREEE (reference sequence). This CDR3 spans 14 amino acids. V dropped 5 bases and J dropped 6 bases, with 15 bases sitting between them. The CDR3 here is CASRIGGGSNEQFF. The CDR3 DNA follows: TGTGCCAGCAGAATAGGGGGGGGTTCCAATGAGCAGTTCTTC.

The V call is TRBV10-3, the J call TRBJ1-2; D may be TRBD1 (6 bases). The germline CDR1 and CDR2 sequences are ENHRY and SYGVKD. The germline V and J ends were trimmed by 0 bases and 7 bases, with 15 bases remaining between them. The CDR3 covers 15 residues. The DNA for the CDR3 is TGTGCCATCAGTGAGTCGACCGCGGGGGCGGGTGGCTACACCTTC. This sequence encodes CAISESTAGAGGYTF.

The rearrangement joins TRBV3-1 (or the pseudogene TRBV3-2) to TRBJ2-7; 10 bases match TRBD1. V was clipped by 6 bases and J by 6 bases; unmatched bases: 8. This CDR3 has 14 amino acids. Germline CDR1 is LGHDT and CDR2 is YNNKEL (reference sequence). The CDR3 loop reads CASRPGQGNREQYF. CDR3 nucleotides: TGTGCCAGCAGACCGGGACAGGGGAATCGCGAGCAGTACTTC.

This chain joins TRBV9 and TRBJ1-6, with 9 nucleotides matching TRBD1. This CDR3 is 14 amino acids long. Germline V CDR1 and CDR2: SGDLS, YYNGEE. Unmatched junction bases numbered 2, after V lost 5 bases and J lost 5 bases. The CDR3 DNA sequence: TGTGCCAGCAGAGGGACAGGGAATAATTCACCCCTCCACTTT. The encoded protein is CASRGTGNNSPLHF.

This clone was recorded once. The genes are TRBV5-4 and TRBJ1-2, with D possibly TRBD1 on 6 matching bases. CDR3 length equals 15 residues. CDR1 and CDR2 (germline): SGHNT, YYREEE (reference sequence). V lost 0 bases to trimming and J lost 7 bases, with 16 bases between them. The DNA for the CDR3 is TGTGCCAGCAGCTTGGTGTCACAGGGTGGCTTTGGCTACACCTTC. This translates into CASSLVSQGGFGYTF.

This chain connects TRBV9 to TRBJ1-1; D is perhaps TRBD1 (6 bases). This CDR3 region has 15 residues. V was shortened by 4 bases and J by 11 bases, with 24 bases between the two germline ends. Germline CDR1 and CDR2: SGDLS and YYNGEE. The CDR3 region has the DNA TGTGCCAGCAGCACAGGGAGCCCCAAATCCGCCGCGGCTTTCTTT. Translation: CASSTGSPKSAAAFF.

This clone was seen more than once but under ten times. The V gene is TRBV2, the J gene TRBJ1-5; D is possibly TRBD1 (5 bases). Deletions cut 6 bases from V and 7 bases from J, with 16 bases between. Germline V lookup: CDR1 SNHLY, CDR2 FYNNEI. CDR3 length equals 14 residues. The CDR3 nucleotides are TGTGCCAGCAGAGCGGGATGGGGGGAGCAGCCCCAGCATTTT. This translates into CASRAGWGEQPQHF.